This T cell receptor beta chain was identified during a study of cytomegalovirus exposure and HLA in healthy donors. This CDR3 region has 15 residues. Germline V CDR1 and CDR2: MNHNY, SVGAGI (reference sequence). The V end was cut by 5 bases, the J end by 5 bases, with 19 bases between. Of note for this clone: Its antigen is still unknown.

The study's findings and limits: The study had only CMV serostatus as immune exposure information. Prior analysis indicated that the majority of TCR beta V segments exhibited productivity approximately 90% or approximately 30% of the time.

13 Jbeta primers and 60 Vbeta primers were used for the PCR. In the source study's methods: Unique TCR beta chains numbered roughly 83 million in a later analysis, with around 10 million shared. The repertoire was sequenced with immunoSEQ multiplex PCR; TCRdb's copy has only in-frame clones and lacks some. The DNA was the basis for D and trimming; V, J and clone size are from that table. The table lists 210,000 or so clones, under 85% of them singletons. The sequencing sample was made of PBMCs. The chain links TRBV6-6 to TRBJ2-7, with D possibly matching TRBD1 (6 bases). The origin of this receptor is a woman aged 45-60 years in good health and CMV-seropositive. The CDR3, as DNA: TGTGCCAGCAGTCGTGTGGACAGCGGCATCCACGAGCAGTACTTC. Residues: CASSRVDSGIHEQYF.